This entry describes one T cell receptor (beta chain). This clonotype is termed large (0.1 to 1%). Which antigen it targets is not known. It has no much larger one-base neighbor in the sample; base qualities were not kept. The library was generated by 5' RACE. PCR with KAPA HiFi used TCRalpha or TCRbeta constant-region primers plus a P20EA primer, followed by nested second PCR with CA2 or CB2. TCR genes were amplified by unbiased adaptor ligation RT-PCR, with reverse transcription by Superscript III and a polyT18-containing BSL-18E primer. After second-strand synthesis and blunting, the P10EA/P20EA adaptor was ligated to the cDNA 5' end, followed by NotI digestion. The first and second PCRs ran 20 cycles of 98°C for 20 s, 65°C for 30 s and 72°C for 1 min. Amplicons were indexed with the Nextera XT Index kit v2 Set A, pooled equimolarly and quantified on a Qubit 2.0 Fluorometer. Sequencing was carried out on the Illumina MiSeq platform with 2x300 bp paired-end reads. Concerning the study's data processing: Reads were assigned to V and J genes by highest identity to IMGT reference sequences using Repertoire Genesis software ver.1.0. CDR3 was defined as the region from Cys104 to Phe118 plus Gly119 and was translated, and unique sequence reads were defined by distinct V, J and CDR3 amino acids. Shared V|J combinations were selected when significance was reached in both a Fisher's exact test in edgeR and a Mann Whitney U test. After singletons were removed and 500 repertoire combinations were bootstrapped, the repertoire dissimilarity index was calculated with the R rdi package. The public reads were run again by TCRdb, first through fastp at Q25 and then through MiXCR, and only productive beta chains were kept. Each CDR3 protein appears once, grouped with its most common genes and DNA. The V and J calls come from TCRdb's annotation, not from the publication. The sample has some 1,000 distinct CDR3 sequences on record, approximately 13% of them singletons. Approximately 19% of the sample is held by the ten biggest clonotypes.

The CDR3 spans 13 residues, from the cysteine through the phenylalanine. The retained sequence is limited to the CDR3, 39 bases, with the frame set at the first base. Reading the germline V gene gives CDR1 MNHEY and CDR2 SVGAGI. The junction shows trimming of 5 bases on V and 0 bases on J, plus 5 bases between the germline ends. Patients who had received neoadjuvant chemotherapy or for whom clinical information was lacking were excluded from enrollment. The TCR-sequenced cases shown were male and had subtotal esophagectomy with 2- or 3-field lymphadenectomy. No T-cell sorting was done; instead, RNA was pulled from bulk tumor tissue sections using a Qiagen AllPrep kit. Until RNA extraction, small sections of tumor tissue removed at surgery were kept in RNAlater reagent at -80 degrees C. This specimen belongs to a study of esophageal squamous cell carcinoma tumors (dated by TCRdb to about 2021). At the level of the whole study: Patients were split into immuno relation high and low groups by principal component analysis with K-means clustering of immunohistochemical T-cell and checkpoint marker values. A wider cohort of under 55 surgically treated esophageal squamous cell carcinoma patients in Japan was included, comprising about 21 high and roughly 30 low immuno relation cases. TCR sequencing was performed on ten or so patients, consisting of five randomly selected high immuno relation cases and five background-matched low immuno relation cases. The purpose of the study was to evaluate TCR repertoire diversity and shared TCR repertoires of T cells in the tumor environment of esophageal squamous cell carcinoma. The approximately 11 cases yielded 1,671,742 total TCRalpha reads and around 1.4 million total TCRbeta reads, and roughly 29,000 and 37,000 of those reads, respectively, were unique.

Study-wide findings and limitations: A single dominant TCRalpha VJ recombination with apparently reduced TCRalpha diversity was observed in about 30% of the 10 cases. Roughly 29 TRAV|TRAJ and more than 20 TRBV|TRBJ combinations, including TRAV13-1|TRAJ22 and TRBV7-9|TRBJ2-7, appeared to be shared among high immuno relation cases. TCR repertoire analysis included only a few cases, and CDR3 clonotype-level investigation was not performed. TCRalpha and TCRbeta chains were sequenced separately, so chain pairing and recognized antigens remained unknown. The high immuno relation group had higher significant repertoire counts, although the two groups did not differ in total TCR repertoire counts. Shared V|J recombination candidates may have been selected by chance because variation in the TCRalphabeta repertoire was large.

The sequence joins TRBV6-5 to TRBJ1-5; the D gene assignment is ambiguous. The sample was tumor tissue. This clonotype was obtained from a man aged 45 to 79 with esophageal squamous cell carcinoma. The CDR3 is CASSGDSNQPQHF. Read as DNA, the sequence is TGTGCCAGCAGTGGGGATAGCAATCAGCCCCAGCATTTT.